These 5 T cell receptor beta chains were all obtained from the same sample, sequenced in a study of early T cells in non-severe SARS-CoV-2 infection. TCRdb reprocessed the 5' RACE reads via MiXCR and lists one record per CDR3 protein. This table has about 80,000 distinct CDR3 sequences, 9% to 15% appearing once. This material consisted of whole blood, taken at baseline. The receptors derive from an adult who was a healthcare worker with PCR-confirmed SARS-CoV-2 infection or an uninfected control (not recorded which). The donor label of this sample is uncertain.

This clonotype was counted between two and nine times. This chain uses TRBV12-3 or TRBV12-4 with TRBJ1-1; D ambiguous. The V and J ends lost 10 bases and 10 bases respectively, with 16 bases between them. This CDR3 spans 11 amino acids. The CDR3 bases are TGTGCCACCGGTTCTGACTCGGGAGCTTTCTTT. Protein: CATGSDSGAFF.

The chain is built from TRBV27 and TRBJ1-4; D gene unclear. The ends were cut back, 0 bases at V and 8 bases at J, with 10 bases in the middle. The germline V gene encodes CDR1 MNHEY and CDR2 SMNVEV (reference sequence). This CDR3 region has 14 residues. Here the CDR3 DNA reads TGTGCCAGCAGTTTATCAGGGAATGGGGAAAAACTGTTTTTT. This translates into CASSLSGNGEKLFF.

The genes are TRBV12-3 or TRBV12-4 and TRBJ1-1; weak D call: TRBD1 (6 bases). The CDR3 contains 16 residues. The V and J ends lost 7 bases and 6 bases respectively, with 24 bases between them. CDR3 in amino acids: CASNSNRGSIGAEAFF. CDR3 sequence (DNA): TGTGCCAGCAATAGCAATAGGGGGTCTATAGGCGCTGAAGCTTTCTTT.

This clonotype was recorded many times. This sequence joins TRBV30 and TRBJ1-3, with TRBD1 matching 7 bases. Germline CDR1 GTSNPN, CDR2 SVGIG (reference sequence). V dropped 2 bases and J dropped 3; count of bases not matched to a gene: 4. CDR3 length: 14 residues. DNA for the CDR3: TGTGCCTGGAGTACAGGGGTTGGTGGAAACACCATATATTTT. Encoded protein: CAWSTGVGGNTIYF.

The sample holds a few counts of this clonotype. This chain connects TRBV30 to TRBJ1-2; D not certain. CDR1 GTSNPN and CDR2 SVGIG come from the germline V gene (reference sequence). The CDR3 runs to 13 residues. Trimming removed 0 bases at V and 6 bases at J, with 11 bases between. CDR3 nucleotide sequence: TGTGCCTGGAGTGTACTTGTTCGGGATGGCTACACCTTC. Translation: CAWSVLVRDGYTF.